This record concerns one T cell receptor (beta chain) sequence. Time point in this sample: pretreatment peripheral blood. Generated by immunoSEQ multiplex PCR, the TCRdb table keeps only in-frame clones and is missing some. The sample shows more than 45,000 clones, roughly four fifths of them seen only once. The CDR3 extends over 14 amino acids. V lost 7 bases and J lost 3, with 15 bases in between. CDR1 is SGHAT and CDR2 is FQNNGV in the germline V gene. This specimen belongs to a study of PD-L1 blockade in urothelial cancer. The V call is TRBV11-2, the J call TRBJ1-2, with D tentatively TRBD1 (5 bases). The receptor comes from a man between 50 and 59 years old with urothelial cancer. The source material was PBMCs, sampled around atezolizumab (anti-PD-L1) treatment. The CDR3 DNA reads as TGTGCCAGCACCCCCGAAGGACAAGACTATGGCTACACCTTC. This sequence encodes CASTPEGQDYGYTF. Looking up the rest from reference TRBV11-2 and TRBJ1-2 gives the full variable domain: EAGVAQSPRYKIIEKRQSVAFWCNPISGHATLYWYQQILGQGPKLLIQFQNNGVVDDSQLPKDRFSAERLKGVDSTLKIQPAKLEDSAVYLCASTPEGQDYGYTFGSGTRLTVV.